One sample yielded the 11 T cell receptor beta chains listed below, sequenced in a study of blood T cell repertoires in COVID-19 (dated by TCRdb to the early 2020s). Receptors were amplified or captured by the immunoSEQ multiplex PCR assay. Not all clones reach the TCRdb copy of this immuneACCESS table, which keeps in-frame sequences only. Checked studies attribute under half of the gap to unresolved V genes and leave the rest unexplained. The sample table holds some 210,000 clones, of which approximately 80% were seen once. The leading ten clones occupy approximately 4.6% of the sample. Sequencing used PBMCs or T cells enriched from blood (not recorded which). These receptors were collected from a man aged 25 to 40 with acute COVID-19.

This clone was observed at least ten times. This rearrangement joins TRBV4-1 to TRBJ1-3; D is possibly TRBD1 (6 bases). V was pared by 0 bases and J by 0 bases, with 12 bases between. The CDR3 totals 17 residues. Looked up from germline, CDR1 is MGHRA and CDR2 is YSYEKL. The CDR3 region is CASSQDPPGASGNTIYF. CDR3 in DNA: TGCGCCAGCAGCCAAGATCCCCCAGGGGCCTCTGGAAACACCATATATTTT.

This clone was counted a single time. The V gene is TRBV10-3, the J gene TRBJ2-2, with 7 bases fitting TRBD2. The CDR3 sequence is 15 residues long. Germline V CDR1 and CDR2: ENHRY, SYGVKD. The trim removed 4 bases at V and 4 bases at J, leaving 6 bases unmatched. The CDR3 spells CAISVGGVGTGELFF. The CDR3 nucleotides read TGTGCCATCAGTGTTGGGGGGGTCGGCACCGGGGAGCTGTTTTTT.

The chain carries TRBV28 and TRBJ2-7, with TRBD2 identical over 10 bases. This CDR3 comprises 19 residues. Germline V lookup: CDR1 MDHEN, CDR2 SYDVKM. The V segment lost 3 bases and the J segment 4 bases; nucleotides outside the gene matches: 18. CDR3 region: CASSFPSLSSGGGRYEQYF. In nucleotides, the CDR3 is TGTGCCAGCAGTTTCCCATCCCTGTCGAGCGGGGGGGGCCGGTACGAGCAGTACTTC.

The chain has TRBV29-1 and TRBJ1-6; 8 bases match TRBD1. The trim removed 7 bases at V and 7 bases at J, leaving 9 bases unmatched. The germline CDR1 and CDR2 sequences are SQVTM and ANQGSEA. This CDR3 region has 14 residues. This CDR3 is CSAAGQGNNSPLHF. The CDR3 DNA follows: TGCAGCGCGGCCGGACAGGGAAACAATTCACCCCTCCACTTT.

V gene TRBV2 combines with J gene TRBJ2-7; 8 nucleotides match TRBD2. The V segment lost 4 bases and the J segment 4 bases; nucleotides outside the gene matches: 9. The CDR3 totals 15 residues. The V gene's germline CDR1 is SNHLY and CDR2 FYNNEI. The CDR3 loop reads CASSAGPGGLYEQYF. CDR3 DNA sequence: TGTGCCAGCAGTGCGGGTCCGGGGGGGTTGTACGAGCAGTACTTC.

The chain employs TRBV19 and TRBJ1-1; the D gene is possibly TRBD1 (5 bases). The CDR3 spans 15 residues. Trimming removed 0 bases from V and 2 bases from J, with 10 bases in between. The germline V gene encodes CDR1 LNHDA and CDR2 SQIVND (reference sequence). The CDR3, as DNA: TGTGCCAGTAGTATAGATTGGGGGGTTAACACTGAAGCTTTCTTT. Its protein is CASSIDWGVNTEAFF. The whole variable domain, filled in from reference TRBV19 and TRBJ1-1, reads DGGITQSPKYLFRKEGQNVTLSCEQNLNHDAMYWYRQDPGQGLRLIYYSQIVNDFQKGDIAEGYSVSREKKESFPLTVTSAQKNPTAFYLCASSIDWGVNTEAFFGQGTRLTVV.

The J gene is TRBJ2-7, the V gene TRBV5-6; 7 bases map to TRBD1. The ends lost 2 bases at V and 3 bases at J; junction bases unmatched: 5. Germline-derived CDR1 and CDR2 are SGHDT and YYEEEE. This CDR3 comprises 14 residues. This CDR3 is CASSFGTEIYEQYF. The CDR3 DNA reads as TGTGCCAGCAGCTTCGGGACAGAGATCTACGAGCAGTACTTC.

The chain links TRBV28 to TRBJ1-5, with D possibly being TRBD1 (6 bases). Trimming cost V 4 bases and J 9 bases, with 19 bases left between them. CDR1 MDHEN and CDR2 SYDVKM come from the germline V gene. This CDR3 is built from 15 residues. The CDR3 DNA reads as TGTGCCAGCAGTTCCTACAGGGAATTGGATCGGCCCCAGCATTTT. Translating gives CASSSYRELDRPQHF.

This chain uses TRBV5-6 with TRBJ2-3; 13 bases agree with TRBD2. This CDR3 comprises 14 residues. The germline V gene encodes CDR1 SGHDT and CDR2 YYEEEE. V shed 4 bases and J 12 bases; nucleotides not matched to a gene: 8. DNA for the CDR3: TGTGCCAGCAGCCTAGGGACTAGCGGGGCCTCTCAGTATTTT. Translation gives CASSLGTSGASQYF.

In DNA, the CDR3 is TGTGCCAGCAGCCAACGACAGGAAAGACGAGCTTTCTTT. Translation: CASSQRQERRAFF. This chain links TRBV3-1 (or the pseudogene TRBV3-2) with TRBJ1-1; possibly TRBD1 for D (6 bases). The CDR3 is made up of 13 amino acids. The V gene lost 2 bases and the J gene lost 10 bases, with 14 bases spanning the gap. Germline assignment: CDR1 LGHDT and CDR2 YNNKEL (reference sequence).

J is TRBJ2-1 and V is TRBV6-4; 10 positions match TRBD2. After removal of 6 bases from V and 8 bases from J, the junction contained 10 bases not matched to a gene. In germline, CDR1 is MRHNA, CDR2 SNTAGT. The CDR3 covers 15 residues. Written as DNA, the CDR3 is TGTGCCAGCAGCGGCGGAGCGGGGGGGCCCGATGAGCAGTTCTTC. It translates to CASSGGAGGPDEQFF.